The rows below give T cell receptor beta chains drawn from one sample of a study of T-cell reconstitution after alpha-beta-depleted transplantation in children. One entry per CDR3 protein, called by TCRdb with MiXCR from the PCR reads. The sample carries 200,000 to 250,000 distinct CDR3 sequences, around 9.6% recorded once. The input for sequencing was PBMCs from the stem cell graft donor, taken from the stem cell graft. Every receptor here comes from a human donor who donated a stem cell graft to a child with acute lymphoblastic leukemia. The CDR3 runs from the conserved cysteine through the conserved F or W. The order of the fields is J gene, V gene, CDR3 protein.

TRBJ1-1 TRBV7-9 CASSFGTANTEAFF
TRBJ1-4 TRBV6-1 CASRPRAWTGRDEKLFF
TRBJ2-4 TRBV11-2 CASSLRGGNLNIQYF
TRBJ1-5 TRBV19 CASSFGNWGQPQHF
TRBJ1-4 TRBV9 CASSPTGQTGHEKLFF
TRBJ1-1 TRBV5-1 CASKTGPLNTEAFF
TRBJ2-7 TRBV12-3/TRBV12-4 CASSPLPSGGSYEQYF
TRBJ2-2 TRBV7-8 CASSRVGSGEVTGELFF
TRBJ2-1 TRBV12-3/TRBV12-4 CASSTLGAGGRAYNEQFF
TRBJ1-4 TRBV4-3 CASSQGGYNEKLFF
TRBJ1-4 TRBV5-6 CASSFKGVNEKLFF
TRBJ2-5 TRBV20-1 CSASRHSGGQETQYF
TRBJ2-1 TRBV5-1 CASSLGDLTAHEQFF
TRBJ1-1 TRBV6-1 CASRVGAGNTEAFF
TRBJ1-6 TRBV6-5 CASSYTGSSYNSPLHF
TRBJ1-1 TRBV5-1 CASSLTGEDSTEAFF
TRBJ1-3 TRBV12-3/TRBV12-4 CASIPKQGIGNTIYF
TRBJ1-2 TRBV12-3/TRBV12-4 CASGTLQGGYTF
TRBJ2-7 TRBV27 CASSLRDQITYEQYF
TRBJ2-7 TRBV12-5 CASGLITDLHEQYF
TRBJ1-2 TRBV14 CASSPGSLLVRTF
TRBJ2-7 TRBV2 CASSNRDGYEQYF
TRBJ2-3 TRBV6-5 CASSYRGVPDTQYF
TRBJ2-5 TRBV9 CASSVGGGSLETQYF
TRBJ2-7 TRBV9 CASSTGQGAPEQYF
TRBJ2-3 TRBV12-3/TRBV12-4 CASSAWEGSTDTQYF
TRBJ2-5 TRBV12-3/TRBV12-4 CASSLHWERGTQYF
TRBJ1-1 TRBV12-3/TRBV12-4 CASSLAPRLGTEAFF